The next 29 T cell receptor beta chains were all read from a single sample in a study of human T cells and chemical hapten exposure. As for time point: pre-sensitization, week 0. Treatment indicated: therapeutic diphenylcyclopropenone sensitization with weekly scalp DPC. A single record per CDR3 protein comes from TCRdb applying MiXCR to the RACE reads. The sample comprises about 270,000 distinct CDR3 sequences, almost 8% of which are singletons, and approximately 1.2% rests with the top ten. The specimen comprised whole blood, sampled in connection with sensitization to the hapten diphenylcyclopropenone (DPC). Receptors were obtained from a man younger than 35 with alopecia areata. Some clones in this sample may be carry-over from other donors' samples.

This clonotype has only a few counts. This chain uses TRBV12-3 or TRBV12-4 with TRBJ1-2, with D tentatively TRBD1 (5 bases). With 6 bases removed from V and 7 bases from J, the gap between germline ends came to 15 bases. The CDR3 extends over 13 amino acids. The CDR3 region has the DNA TGTGCCAGCAGCCCGGACGGGGGAGGTGGCTACACCTTC. Protein product: CASSPDGGGGYTF.

The V gene is TRBV10-3, the J gene TRBJ1-2; 8 nucleotides agree with TRBD1. J gave up 6 bases and V 2 bases, and 5 bases lay outside the gene matches. Germline assignment: CDR1 ENHRY and CDR2 SYGVKD. The CDR3 has 14 amino acids. CDR3 in amino acids: CAISEGQGRHGYTF. The DNA of the CDR3 is TGTGCCATCAGTGAGGGACAGGGAAGGCATGGCTACACCTTC.

The sample holds many counts of this clonotype. V and J are TRBV12-3 or TRBV12-4 and TRBJ1-6, with D uncertain. There are 13 residues in the CDR3. The ends were cut back, 6 bases at V and 10 bases at J, with 13 bases in the middle. This CDR3 reads CASSPWSGSPLHF. CDR3 nucleotides: TGTGCCAGCAGCCCCTGGAGTGGCTCACCCCTCCACTTT.

In this sample, this clonotype turned up many times. The J gene is TRBJ2-1, the V gene TRBV29-1; TRBD2 might be the D (5 bases). This CDR3 region has 15 residues. Deletions cut 3 bases from V and 1 base from J, with 13 bases between. Looked up from germline, CDR1 is SQVTM and CDR2 is ANQGSEA. CDR3 protein: CSVEGSQRSYNEQFF. The DNA of the CDR3 is TGCAGCGTTGAGGGGAGCCAACGGTCCTACAATGAGCAGTTCTTC.

The sample holds a few counts of this clonotype. The chain carries TRBV6-2 or TRBV6-3 and TRBJ1-3; no firm D call. The CDR3 loop spans 15 amino acids. With 5 bases removed from V and 0 bases from J, the gap between germline ends came to 11 bases. Germline V lookup: CDR1 MNHEY, CDR2 SVGEGT. The CDR3 DNA follows: TGTGCCAGCAGTGAACATGACGGCTCTGGAAACACCATATATTTT. It translates to CASSEHDGSGNTIYF.

This clonotype appeared a few times. The CDR3 DNA reads TGTGCCAGCGGGATTATCCGGACAGTTTACGAGCAGTACTTC. Translation: CASGIIRTVYEQYF. V usage is TRBV28 and J usage is TRBJ2-7; perhaps TRBD1 as D (6 bases). The CDR3 runs to 14 residues. V lost 8 bases, J lost 4 bases, and 18 bases lay in between. Germline CDR1 reads MDHEN; CDR2 reads SYDVKM. The full variable domain, with the rest looked up from reference TRBV28 and TRBJ2-7, is DVKVTQSSRYLVKRTGEKVFLECVQDMDHENMFWYRQDPGLGLRLIYFSYDVKMKEKGDIPEGYSVSREKKERFSLILESASTNQTSMYLCASGIIRTVYEQYFGPGTRLTVT.

This clonotype came up a few times. The chain recombines TRBV12-5 with TRBJ1-2; no definite D call. CDR3 length: 16 residues. Germline CDR1 and CDR2: LGHNT and FRNRAP. Trimming cost V 7 bases and J 2 bases, with 20 bases left between them. CDR3 nucleotide sequence: TGTGCTAGTGCCTCCGGCGAATGGCCGCCGAACTATGGCTACACCTTC. Translating gives CASASGEWPPNYGYTF.

This clonotype was counted a few times. This chain uses TRBV4-3 with TRBJ1-4; D is uncertain. The germline CDR1 and CDR2 sequences are LGHNA and YSLEER. This CDR3 is 20 amino acids long. V was cut by 0 bases and J by 0 bases, with 20 bases left in between. Here the CDR3 DNA reads TGCGCCAGCAGCCAAGATAGAGCAGCCCGTCGAGTAGCAACTAATGAAAAACTGTTTTTT. Translated, it gives CASSQDRAARRVATNEKLFF.

The rearrangement joins TRBV20-1 to TRBJ2-1; the D is unclear. CDR3 size: 14 residues. CDR1 DFQATT and CDR2 SNEGSKA come from the germline V gene (reference sequence). V was shortened by 7 bases and J by 0 bases, with 13 bases between the two germline ends. The CDR3 region is CSVLVPPSYNEQFF. CDR3 bases: TGCAGTGTCCTCGTACCCCCCTCCTACAATGAGCAGTTCTTC.

This clonotype was picked up a small number of times. The V and J genes are TRBV28 and TRBJ1-1, with D perhaps TRBD1 (5 bases). Trimming shortened V by 4 bases and J by 5 bases, and 17 bases separated the two germline ends. The germline V gene has CDR1 MDHEN and CDR2 SYDVKM. This CDR3 has 15 residues. CDR3 sequence: CASSSTQGFRTEAFF. The CDR3 DNA reads TGTGCCAGCAGTTCAACGCAGGGTTTCCGGACTGAAGCTTTCTTT.

In its sample, this clonotype was seen a few times. The chain recombines TRBV7-8 with TRBJ2-3, with 7 bases lining up with TRBD1. V lost 4 bases and J lost 4; bases outside the gene matches: 8. There are 15 residues in the CDR3. The germline gives CDR1 SGHVS, CDR2 FQNEAQ. The CDR3 sequence: CASSSHRGKADTQYF. CDR3 coding DNA: TGTGCCAGCAGCTCACACAGGGGAAAGGCAGATACGCAGTATTTT.

There are a few counts of this clonotype. The V call is TRBV3-1, the J call TRBJ1-6; no definite D call. V dropped 4 bases and J dropped 9 bases, with 10 bases sitting between them. The germline gives CDR1 LGHDT, CDR2 YNNKEL (reference sequence). There are 13 residues in the CDR3. In DNA form, the CDR3 reads TGTGCCAGCAGCCCCAGCGCATTTTCACCCCTCCACTTT. This gives the protein CASSPSAFSPLHF.

The chain links TRBV20-1 to TRBJ2-1; D tentatively reads TRBD1 or TRBD2 (6 bases each). V shed 3 bases and J shed 0 bases, with 24 bases lying between them. The germline V gene has CDR1 DFQATT and CDR2 SNEGSKA (reference sequence). CDR3 length: 19 amino acids. CDR3 sequence: CSARGAGVAVLSSYNEQFF. CDR3 sequence (DNA): TGCAGTGCTAGGGGGGCAGGGGTAGCGGTGTTGAGCTCCTACAATGAGCAGTTCTTC.

This clonotype was observed a handful of times. The rearrangement links TRBV5-6 to TRBJ1-2; D is unresolved. Trimming took 1 base from V and 4 from J, leaving 17 bases between them. The CDR3 length is 16 residues. Germline CDR1 is SGHDT and CDR2 is YYEEEE. CDR3 protein: CASSLSTTPAGYGYTF. CDR3 nucleotides: TGTGCCAGCAGCTTGAGTACCACCCCAGCAGGCTATGGCTACACCTTC.

This clonotype was picked up many times. The V call is TRBV15, the J call TRBJ2-1; D is undetermined. Trimming cost V 5 bases and J 0 bases, with 14 bases left between them. The CDR3 sequence is 16 residues long. Germline V gives CDR1 LNHNV, CDR2 YYDKDF (reference sequence). The CDR3 DNA is TGTGCCACCAGCCCTACTGGACCGAGCTCCTACAATGAGCAGTTCTTC. Encoded protein: CATSPTGPSSYNEQFF. The full variable domain, its missing parts supplied by reference TRBV15 and TRBJ2-1, is DAMVIQNPRYQVTQFGKPVTLSCSQTLNHNVMYWYQQKSSQAPKLLFHYYDKDFNNEADTPDNFQSRRPNTSFCFLDIRSPGLGDTAMYLCATSPTGPSSYNEQFFGPGTRLTVL.

This clonotype was observed a handful of times. The chain recombines TRBV2 with TRBJ2-7; 8 bases agree with TRBD1. The V segment lost 1 base and the J segment 1 base; nucleotides outside the gene matches: 3. CDR3 length: 15 residues. The germline V gene has CDR1 SNHLY and CDR2 FYNNEI. The CDR3 reads CASSEEQGVSYEQYV. CDR3 DNA: TGTGCCAGCAGTGAAGAACAGGGGGTGTCCTACGAGCAGTACGTC.

This clonotype was seen more than once but under ten times. The chain employs TRBV7-3 and TRBJ2-3; no clear D. V was cut by 3 bases and J by 4 bases, with 8 bases left in between. The CDR3 spans 13 residues. Per germline, CDR1 SGHTA and CDR2 FQGTGA. The CDR3 bases are TGTGCCAGCAGCTTGTGGGCCCCAGATACGCAGTATTTT. This encodes CASSLWAPDTQYF.

This clonotype was observed a handful of times. The chain combines TRBV24-1 with TRBJ2-5; either TRBD1 or TRBD2 may fit D (6 bases each). CDR3 length: 16 amino acids. CDR1 is KGHDR and CDR2 is SFDVKD in the germline V gene. V was shortened by 6 bases and J by 1 base, with 17 bases between the two germline ends. This CDR3 reads CATSTGARTIQETQYF. The CDR3 DNA reads as TGTGCCACCAGTACGGGGGCACGCACGATCCAAGAGACCCAGTACTTC.

The chain is built from TRBV7-9 and TRBJ2-4, with D unresolved. The closer fit of TRBJ2-1 to the DNA end suggests the J call may be wrong. The CDR3 covers 16 residues. From germline, CDR1 is SEHNR and CDR2 FQNEAQ (reference sequence). The CDR3 coding sequence is TGTGCCAGCAGCTTAGAAGGGCCGCCACGGAAAAACATTCAGTTCTTC. Its translation is CASSLEGPPRKNIQFF.

This clonotype was found many times. The CDR3 is CASSDTGGGDTQYF. CDR3 nucleotides: TGTGCCAGCAGTGACACAGGGGGGGGCGATACGCAGTATTTT. This rearrangement joins TRBV25-1 to TRBJ2-3; possible D gene TRBD1, 8 bases. The germline V gene has CDR1 MGHDK and CDR2 SYGVNS. This CDR3 region has 14 residues. With 3 bases removed from V and 6 bases from J, the gap between germline ends came to 13 bases.

This clonotype was detected many times. The rearrangement uses TRBV7-2 and TRBJ2-1; no firm D call. Trimming cost V 2 bases and J 5 bases, with 7 bases left between them. The CDR3 is 13 residues long. Germline V gives CDR1 SGHTA, CDR2 FQGNSA. Here the CDR3 DNA reads TGTGCCAGCAGCTTAACAGATGACAATGAGCAGTTCTTC. Protein sequence: CASSLTDDNEQFF.

To note about this clonotype: A clone one base away is much larger, so this may be a read error. CDR3 sequence (DNA): TGTGCCAGCAGTTACTGCGAGCAGTACTTC. Its translation is CASSYCEQYF. The chain links TRBV28 to TRBJ2-7; D is unclear. Per the germline V gene, CDR1 is MDHEN and CDR2 is SYDVKM. The CDR3 spans 10 residues. V shed 4 bases and J shed 6 bases, with 4 bases lying between them.

The J gene is TRBJ2-1, the V gene TRBV27; D not certain. The CDR3 is made up of 17 amino acids. Deletions cut 3 bases from V and 2 bases from J, with 17 bases between. Germline CDR1 MNHEY, CDR2 SMNVEV (reference sequence). The DNA of the CDR3 is TGTGCCAGCAGTTTCCACCCTCTGACAAACACCTACAATGAGCAGTTCTTC. Translating it yields CASSFHPLTNTYNEQFF.

The chain recombines TRBV5-1 with TRBJ2-4, with D hard to call. The CDR3 is 15 amino acids. Germline V gives CDR1 SGHRS, CDR2 YFSETQ. Trimming stripped 4 bases from V and 7 bases from J, with 18 bases between. The CDR3 protein is CASSDGSLPRNIQYF. For the CDR3, the DNA is TGCGCCAGCAGCGACGGATCCTTACCGAGGAACATTCAGTACTTC.

The sample holds many counts of this clonotype. The V call is TRBV20-1, the J call TRBJ1-2; 9 positions agree with TRBD1. CDR1 is DFQATT and CDR2 is SNEGSKA in the germline V gene (reference sequence). The CDR3 is 14 residues long. V trimming: 1 base; J trimming: 8 bases; junction bases outside the gene matches: 8. CDR3 amino acids: CSARADRGPGGYTF. The CDR3 bases are TGCAGTGCTAGAGCGGACAGGGGCCCTGGAGGCTACACCTTC.

The chain links TRBV5-1 to TRBJ1-1; D might be TRBD1 (6 bases). Trimming pared 1 base from V and 1 base from J, leaving 14 bases between. The CDR3 runs to 16 residues. Germline CDR1 SGHRS, CDR2 YFSETQ. In DNA, the CDR3 is TGCGCCAGCAGCTTGTCATACAGGGCCCGGAACACTGAAGCTTTCTTT. This gives the protein CASSLSYRARNTEAFF.

V gene TRBV20-1 combines with J gene TRBJ2-3; 9 nucleotides agree with TRBD1. CDR1 DFQATT and CDR2 SNEGSKA come from the germline V gene (reference sequence). The CDR3 is made up of 15 amino acids. The V gene end was trimmed by 5 bases and the J gene end by 11 bases; junction bases not matched to a gene: 17. The CDR3 loop reads CSAPSPGQGRRGQYF. The CDR3 nucleotides read TGCAGTGCTCCCAGCCCCGGACAGGGGCGGAGGGGGCAGTATTTT.

The rearrangement uses TRBV25-1 and TRBJ2-7, with D unclear. The length of the CDR3 is 14 residues. Per the germline V gene, CDR1 is MGHDK and CDR2 is SYGVNS. The V end lost 3 bases, the J end lost 6 bases, and 15 bases lay between the germline ends. The CDR3 DNA sequence: TGTGCCAGCAGTGATATGTTTCCTACTTTCGAGCAGTACTTC. This sequence encodes CASSDMFPTFEQYF.

This clonotype was picked up many times. The chain uses TRBV29-1 and TRBJ1-1; D remains unclear. The V end lost 6 bases, the J end lost 0 bases, and 5 bases lay between the germline ends. The length of the CDR3 is 11 residues. Germline-derived CDR1 and CDR2 are SQVTM and ANQGSEA. The chain's CDR3 is CSVVLNTEAFF. In DNA form, the CDR3 reads TGCAGCGTGGTTCTGAACACTGAAGCTTTCTTT.